This T cell receptor beta chain originates from a study of CD8 T cells in Susac syndrome. J lost 2 bases, V lost 5 bases, and 14 bases had no gene match. CDR1 LNHDA and CDR2 SQIVND come from the germline V gene (reference sequence). The CDR3 covers 17 residues. Reverse transcription of about 0.45 to 1 ug RNA was performed with random hexamers. TCRdb called the immunoSEQ multiplex PCR reads again in MiXCR, with one record for every CDR3 protein. The table lists 150,000 to 200,000 distinct CDR3 sequences, 85% to 95% of them singletons. The sequenced sample was CD8+ T cells from PBMCs. The source of this sequence is a human donor with multiple sclerosis. This chain connects TRBV19 to TRBJ2-5; 7 bases match TRBD1. CDR3 protein: CASSPPGRDSKQETQYF. CDR3 sequence (DNA): TGTGCCAGTAGTCCCCCCGGCCGGGACAGCAAGCAAGAGACCCAGTACTTC.